Below are 24 T cell receptor beta chains sequenced from a single sample in a study of blood T cell repertoires in COVID-19. Here immunoSEQ multiplex PCR was the method, and the copy in TCRdb shows in-frame clones only, minus some. The sample holds about 140,000 clones; 80% to 85% are singletons and the top ten take less than 5%. Source material: peripheral blood. Receptor source: an elderly woman with acute or convalescent COVID-19.

This chain's CDR3 is CASSLATGWSTEAFF. CDR3 DNA sequence: TGCGCCAGCAGCTTGGCAACCGGGTGGAGCACTGAAGCTTTCTTT. The chain combines TRBV5-1 with TRBJ1-1; D remains ambiguous. V was trimmed by 0 bases and J by 4 bases, leaving 13 bases between them. CDR1 SGHRS and CDR2 YFSETQ come from the germline V gene. The CDR3 has 15 amino acids.

The chain is built from TRBV15 and TRBJ1-2; D not resolved. The CDR3 consists of 13 residues. V was clipped by 5 bases and J by 3 bases, with 10 bases between them. CDR1 is LNHNV and CDR2 is YYDKDF in the germline V gene (reference sequence). In DNA form, the CDR3 reads TGTGCCACCAGCTTCCTGGGAGACTATGGCTACACCTTC. Protein sequence: CATSFLGDYGYTF.

The rearrangement uses TRBV7-2 and TRBJ1-2; no firm D call. Germline V lookup: CDR1 SGHTA, CDR2 FQGNSA. V lost 2 bases and J 4 bases, leaving 14 bases between the germline ends. The CDR3 consists of 15 residues. The CDR3 here is CASSLITLAGYGYTF. The CDR3, as DNA: TGTGCCAGCAGCTTAATTACGTTGGCGGGCTATGGCTACACCTTC.

The rearrangement uses TRBV2 and TRBJ2-1; 8 bases are a match to TRBD1. After removal of 8 bases from V and 2 bases from J, the junction contained 8 bases not matched to a gene. The CDR3 covers 15 residues. Looked up from germline, CDR1 is SNHLY and CDR2 is FYNNEI. The CDR3 DNA sequence: TGTGCCAGCGGGGGGATACAGGGGGCCTACAATGAGCAGTTCTTC. Its protein is CASGGIQGAYNEQFF.

V is TRBV7-8 and J is TRBJ2-3; 9 nucleotides align to TRBD2. V trimming: 2 bases; J trimming: 4 bases; junction bases outside the gene matches: 16. Per germline, CDR1 SGHVS and CDR2 FQNEAQ. This CDR3 region has 19 residues. The chain's CDR3 is CASSLTRFWTSAKPDTQYF. Here the CDR3 DNA reads TGTGCCAGCAGCTTAACACGATTTTGGACTAGCGCCAAGCCAGATACGCAGTATTTT. The full variable domain, rest sourced from reference TRBV7-8 and TRBJ2-3, is GAGVSQSPRYKVAKRGQDVALRCDPISGHVSLFWYQQALGQGPEFLTYFQNEAQLDKSGLPSDRFFAERPEGSVSTLKIQRTQQEDSAVYLCASSLTRFWTSAKPDTQYFGPGTRLTVL.

J is TRBJ1-5 and V is TRBV18, with a possible D match to TRBD1 (5 bases). Deletions cut 1 base from V and 9 bases from J, with 10 bases between. This CDR3 region has 13 residues. Germline assignment: CDR1 KGHSH and CDR2 LQKENI. The CDR3 DNA reads as TGTGCCAGCTCACCACAAGGGGATGGGCCCCAGCATTTT. Encoded protein: CASSPQGDGPQHF.

This clone was picked up one time. This chain links TRBV15 with TRBJ1-1; TRBD1 aligns across 7 bases. V gave up 2 bases and J gave up 2 bases; unmatched junction bases: 8. CDR3 size: 16 residues. Germline-derived CDR1 and CDR2 are LNHNV and YYDKDF (reference sequence). The CDR3: CATSRKTGTVNTEAFF. The CDR3 DNA reads as TGTGCCACCAGCAGAAAAACCGGGACAGTTAACACTGAAGCTTTCTTT.

V and J are TRBV7-9 and TRBJ1-3, with D possibly TRBD1 on 6 matching bases. Trimming removed 1 base at V and 8 bases at J, with 9 bases between. Looked up from germline, CDR1 is SEHNR and CDR2 is FQNEAQ (reference sequence). The CDR3 is made up of 13 amino acids. CDR3: CASSLDTGHTIYF. In DNA form, the CDR3 reads TGTGCCAGCAGCTTAGATACAGGGCACACCATATATTTT. Combining the CDR3 with reference TRBV7-9 and TRBJ1-3 gives the whole variable domain DTGVSQNPRHKITKRGQNVTFRCDPISEHNRLYWYRQTLGQGPEFLTYFQNEAQLEKSRLLSDRFSAERPKGSFSTLEIQRTEQGDSAMYLCASSLDTGHTIYFGEGSWLTVV.

The chain combines TRBV3-1 (or the pseudogene TRBV3-2) with TRBJ2-7, with 8 positions matching TRBD2. J lost 4 bases, V lost 5 bases, and 7 bases had no gene match. CDR3 length: 14 residues. Germline V gene lookup returns CDR1 LGHDT and CDR2 YNNKEL (reference sequence). The CDR3 DNA reads TGTGCCAGCAGCAGGGGTAGCGGGATTTACGAGCAGTACTTC. This translates into CASSRGSGIYEQYF.

A few counts support this clone. V usage is TRBV2 and J usage is TRBJ1-5; D might be TRBD1 (5 bases). Trimming stripped 6 bases from V and 3 bases from J, with 12 bases between. Germline-derived CDR1 and CDR2 are SNHLY and FYNNEI. The CDR3 extends over 14 amino acids. Written as DNA, the CDR3 is TGTGCCAGCAGGACGGAGGGGTTCAATCAGCCCCAGCATTTT. Translation gives CASRTEGFNQPQHF.

The chain links TRBV5-1 to TRBJ1-2; 9 bases map to TRBD1. Germline V gene sequence: CDR1 SGHRS, CDR2 YFSETQ. The CDR3 totals 12 residues. V was pared by 3 bases and J by 8 bases, with 2 bases of the junction left unmatched. CDR3 amino acids: CASSYRGRGYTF. The CDR3 bases are TGCGCCAGCAGCTACAGGGGGCGAGGCTACACCTTC.

This sequence joins TRBV6-5 and TRBJ2-7; 7 bases map to TRBD2. CDR1 and CDR2 (germline): MNHEY, SVGAGI. The CDR3 is made up of 15 amino acids. The ends lost 3 bases at V and 1 base at J; junction bases unmatched: 6. The CDR3 DNA reads as TGTGCCAGCAGTTATAATCTCGGGGGGTCCTACGAGCAGTACTTC. It specifies CASSYNLGGSYEQYF.

Concerning this clone itself: This sample includes further DNA sequences coding for the same CDR3. The V call is TRBV5-1, the J call TRBJ1-5; D is uncertain. This CDR3 region has 13 residues. V was trimmed by 0 bases and J by 4 bases, leaving 5 bases between them. The V gene's germline CDR1 is SGHRS and CDR2 YFSETQ. The CDR3 nucleotides are TGCGCCAGCAGCTTGGGCCAGAATCAGCCCCAGCATTTT. This encodes CASSLGQNQPQHF.

For the CDR3, the DNA is TGTGCCAGCGGGGCTAGCGGGGGCCAAGAGACCCAGTACTTC. Encoded protein: CASGASGGQETQYF. This chain joins TRBV5-5 and TRBJ2-5, with 10 positions matching TRBD2. This CDR3 is built from 14 residues. The ends lost 7 bases at V and 1 base at J; junction bases unmatched: 4. CDR1 is SGHKS and CDR2 is YYEKEE in the germline V gene (reference sequence).

The chain links TRBV28 to TRBJ1-6; D uncertain. Germline V CDR1 and CDR2: MDHEN, SYDVKM. The CDR3 length is 14 residues. V was trimmed by 10 bases and J by 6 bases, leaving 16 bases between them. The chain's CDR3 is CATHDGIPNSPLHF. CDR3 nucleotide sequence: TGTGCCACCCACGATGGCATTCCTAATTCACCCCTCCACTTT.

This chain links TRBV24-1 with TRBJ2-2; no definite D call. Trimming stripped 3 bases from V and 1 base from J, with 8 bases between. The CDR3 extends over 15 amino acids. CDR1 KGHDR and CDR2 SFDVKD come from the germline V gene. CDR3 bases: TGTGCCACCAGTGATCCCTCGGGGAACACCGGGGAGCTGTTTTTT. It codes for CATSDPSGNTGELFF.

For this clone: The same CDR3 is also encoded by other DNA sequences in this sample. The genes are TRBV5-1 and TRBJ2-7; D is perhaps TRBD1 (6 bases). V was clipped by 0 bases and J by 3 bases, with 7 bases between them. The CDR3 contains 13 residues. Germline CDR1 and CDR2: SGHRS and YFSETQ. CDR3 DNA: TGCGCCAGCAGCTTGGGACAGGTCTACGAGCAGTACTTC. It codes for CASSLGQVYEQYF. Filled out from reference TRBV5-1 and TRBJ2-7, the complete variable domain reads KAGVTQTPRYLIKTRGQQVTLSCSPISGHRSVSWYQQTPGQGLQFLFEYFSETQRNKGNFPGRFSGRQFSNSRSEMNVSTLELGDSALYLCASSLGQVYEQYFGPGTRLTVT.

The chain joins TRBV16 to TRBJ2-3; D gene ambiguous. Deletions cut 4 bases from V and 2 bases from J, with 19 bases between. The germline gives CDR1 KGHSY, CDR2 FQNENV. The CDR3 spans 17 residues. Written as DNA, the CDR3 is TGTGCCAGCAGCCTAACCGCTGCGAGTTACGCCACAGATACGCAGTATTTT. Protein sequence: CASSLTAASYATDTQYF.

The chain links TRBV18 to TRBJ2-7, with D tentatively TRBD1 (6 bases). Germline loops: CDR1 KGHSH, CDR2 LQKENI. The V gene lost 4 bases and the J gene lost 2 bases, with 15 bases spanning the gap. CDR3 length: 15 amino acids. The CDR3 DNA is TGTGCCAGCTCACAAAACCGGGACACTGCCTACGAGCAGTACTTC. This sequence encodes CASSQNRDTAYEQYF.

The CDR3 here is CASSMRGQGYEQYF. CDR3 nucleotide sequence: TGTGCCAGTAGTATGAGGGGACAGGGCTACGAGCAGTACTTC. V and J are TRBV19 and TRBJ2-7; 9 bases fit TRBD1. CDR1 is LNHDA, CDR2 SQIVND, per germline (reference sequence). The CDR3 runs to 14 residues. The V and J ends lost 3 bases and 3 bases, in that order; junction bases with no gene match: 3.

The gene calls are TRBV2 and TRBJ2-7; perhaps TRBD1 as D (6 bases). Germline V CDR1 and CDR2: SNHLY, FYNNEI. The CDR3 has 14 residues. V lost 3 bases to trimming and J lost 7 bases, with 16 bases between them. CDR3 amino acids: CASSDLIQGVEQYF. CDR3 nucleotides: TGTGCCAGCAGTGACTTGATACAGGGCGTTGAGCAGTACTTC.

This clone has a handful of counts. V gene TRBV5-1 combines with J gene TRBJ2-1; 11 nucleotides match TRBD2. Trimming cost V 0 bases and J 9 bases; bases outside gene matches: 5. The germline gives CDR1 SGHRS, CDR2 YFSETQ. The CDR3 is 15 amino acids. CDR3 residues: CASSLGLAGSREQFF. The CDR3 coding sequence is TGCGCCAGCAGCTTGGGACTAGCGGGATCTCGTGAGCAGTTCTTC.

The chain employs TRBV11-2 and TRBJ1-4, with D uncertain. The CDR3 sequence is 15 residues long. The V and J ends lost 6 bases and 0 bases respectively, with 11 bases between them. Germline-derived CDR1 and CDR2 are SGHAT and FQNNGV. CDR3 DNA sequence: TGTGCCAGCAGTTTTGAGCGGGCAACTAATGAAAAACTGTTTTTT. This codes for CASSFERATNEKLFF.

The chain uses TRBV18 and TRBJ2-2; tentative D call: TRBD1 (6 bases). Germline V lookup: CDR1 KGHSH, CDR2 LQKENI. Trimming took off 0 bases at V and 6 bases at J, with 14 bases between the two ends. The CDR3 contains 16 residues. Here the CDR3 reads CASSPPGMGASGELFF. CDR3 nucleotide sequence: TGTGCCAGCTCACCACCCGGCATGGGGGCATCCGGGGAGCTGTTTTTT.